One TCR beta chain is described in this entry. The antigen it binds to is not known. Within one base of it there is no much larger clone, and no base qualities were kept. Library method: the immunoSEQ multiplex PCR assay. TCRdb holds this immuneACCESS table with in-frame rearrangements only. Some clones are missing; in checked studies, unresolved V genes explain under half, and the rest has no known cause. Across this sample there are 100,000 to 150,000 clones, with around 92% seen only once. The ten largest make up 2% to 2.5% of the sample. The germline ends are 11 bases apart after V is trimmed by 8 bases and J by 4 bases. Taken from the germline V gene (reference sequence), the CDR1 and CDR2 loops are SEHNR and FQNEAQ. The CDR3 has 12 amino acids, counting the end cysteine and phenylalanine. Only CDR3 DNA remains: 36 bases, in frame from the first base. The sample originates from a study of control samples from healthy donors and cancer patients (dated by TCRdb to the early 2020s).

Rearrangement joined TRBV7-9 to TRBJ1-1; matching of 5 bases hints at TRBD1 as the D gene. This TCR derives from a woman aged 45-65 years in good health. The sample taken for sequencing was blood. The DNA is TGTGCCAGCGGGACCATGGGCACTGAAGCTTTCTTT. It encodes CASGTMGTEAFF. Joined to the reference TRBV7-9 and TRBJ1-1 proteins, this CDR3 gives the full variable domain: DTGVSQNPRHKITKRGQNVTFRCDPISEHNRLYWYRQTLGQGPEFLTYFQNEAQLEKSRLLSDRFSAERPKGSFSTLEIQRTEQGDSAMYLCASGTMGTEAFFGQGTRLTVV.